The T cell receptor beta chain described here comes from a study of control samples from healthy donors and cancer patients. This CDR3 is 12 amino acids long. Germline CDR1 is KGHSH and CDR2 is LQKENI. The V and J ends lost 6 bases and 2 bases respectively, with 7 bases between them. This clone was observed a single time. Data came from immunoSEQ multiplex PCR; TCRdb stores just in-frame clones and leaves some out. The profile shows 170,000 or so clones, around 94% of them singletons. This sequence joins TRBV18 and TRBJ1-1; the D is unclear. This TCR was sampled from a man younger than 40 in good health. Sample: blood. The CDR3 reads CASSQVNTEAFF. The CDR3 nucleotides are TGTGCCAGCTCCCAGGTCAACACTGAAGCTTTCTTT.